This note documents a single TCR beta chain sequence. Method: immunoSEQ multiplex PCR; TCRdb's copy keeps in-frame clones and lacks some. The sample has about 37,000 clones; around four fifths are singletons. Treatment in this sample: randomized to nivolumab then ipilimumab (arm A) or the reverse (arm B). DNA-damaging chemotherapy had not been given to any patient beforehand. PBMC sorting kept live CD3+CD8+ cells without CD19 or CD56. This specimen belongs to a study of sequential checkpoint blockade in melanoma. Study context: Patients were randomized 1:1 to nivolumab-then-ipilimumab or ipilimumab-then-nivolumab first-line. Both treatment sequences were followed by maintenance nivolumab.

CDR1 is SGHTA, CDR2 FQGTGA, per germline. The CDR3 totals 13 residues. The ends were cut back, 3 bases at V and 1 base at J, with 7 bases in the middle. The sequenced sample was CD8+ T cells sorted from blood (inferred from file names), obtained from a patient given nivolumab and ipilimumab in sequence. The receptor was isolated from a human donor with melanoma. This rearrangement joins TRBV7-3 to TRBJ2-7, with D unclear. In DNA form, the CDR3 reads TGTGCCAGCAGCTTTGGCGGATCCTACGAGCAGTACTTC. Translating it yields CASSFGGSYEQYF.